This is a list of T cell receptor beta chains from one sample in a study of blood T cell repertoires in COVID-19. Clones were sequenced by immunoSEQ multiplex PCR, and TCRdb holds only the in-frame ones, with some missing. The sample shows under 200,000 clones, over 75% of them seen only once. Sequencing was carried out using peripheral blood. Receptors were obtained from a man in his 70s with acute or convalescent COVID-19. Each CDR3 is given with its conserved first and last residue. Each record gives: V gene, CDR3 protein.

TRBV27 CASSWTVSHGGYTF
TRBV7-5 CARSLAPKRTRRDLMNTEAFF
TRBV11-2 CASSSNNSPLHF
TRBV11-3 CASSPLAGTYEQYF
TRBV6-5 CASSLTGQGAWETQYF
TRBV7-9 CASSLSSTDTQYF
TRBV11-2 CASSTDTNSPLHF
TRBV27 CASSKTSGRGPGELFF
TRBV5-6 CASSFILRDYSNQPQHF
TRBV2 CASSEVAGKPTSYGYTF
TRBV7-2 CASSLGASVSYEQYF
TRBV24-1 CATSDATHKTSNTGELFF
TRBV18 CASSPPLAGSDTQYF
TRBV5-4 CASSLGAGNNSPLHF
TRBV18 CASSPEAGRSNQPQHF
TRBV5-1 CASSRGGSGNTIYF
TRBV3-1/TRBV3-2 CASSQGEAIGAFF
TRBV9 CASSETGQSSGNTIYF
TRBV5-4 CASSPLLGGAGGYTF
TRBV7-3 CASSLGPPGQGRNGYTF
TRBV19 CASSMAPYRVENGYTF
TRBV6-5 CASSSGVHYGYTF
TRBV6-5 CASSYHGKPEAFF
TRBV18 CASSPSEPQETQYF
TRBV7-3 CASSSQGARTGELFF
TRBV6-6 CASVGGATYEQYF
TRBV20-1 CSANDFRERLDTQYF
TRBV24-1 CATAGQYTGELFF
TRBV24-1 CATSDPKEGVQPQHF
TRBV5-6 CASSFSQKPRVHGYTF
TRBV19 CASSPRASGISYEQYF
TRBV6-1 CASREGQGVYNEQFF
TRBV6-5 CASKTKNSYEQYF
TRBV11-2 CASSEGAGTEAFF
TRBV12-5 CAAAGGANTEELFF
TRBV6-5 CASGQGARQPQHF
TRBV12-3/TRBV12-4 CASSLGASYEQYF
TRBV5-1 CASSFSSGGTDTQYF
TRBV6-1 CASSEATGNVYTF
TRBV30 CAWGDGTGGGNTEAFF
TRBV3-1/TRBV3-2 CASSPELGGPIDNGYTF
TRBV7-9 CASSLEGAPGASTIYF
TRBV24-1 CATSDATEPSEQYF
TRBV9 CASRDTGANSPLHF
TRBV2 CAIREDSNSPLHF
TRBV3-1/TRBV3-2 CASSQDLQDRDSPLHF
TRBV19 CASSTVSGANVLTF
TRBV5-1 CASSFVQGDGYTF
TRBV2 CASSGLAGVEETQYF
TRBV9 CASSAGTGPSGYTF
TRBV18 CASSPKTSRYEQFF